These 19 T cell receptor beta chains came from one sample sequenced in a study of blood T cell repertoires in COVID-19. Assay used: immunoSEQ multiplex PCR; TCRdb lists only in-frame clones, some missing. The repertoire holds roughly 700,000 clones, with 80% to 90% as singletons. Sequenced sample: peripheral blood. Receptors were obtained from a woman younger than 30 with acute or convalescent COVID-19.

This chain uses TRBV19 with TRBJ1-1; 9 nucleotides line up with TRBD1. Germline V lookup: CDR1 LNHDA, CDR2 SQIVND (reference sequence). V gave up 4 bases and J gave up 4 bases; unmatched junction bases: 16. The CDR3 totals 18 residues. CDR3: CASSSQHPTGGEATEAFF. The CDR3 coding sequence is TGTGCCAGTAGTAGCCAACATCCCACAGGGGGCGAGGCCACTGAAGCTTTCTTT. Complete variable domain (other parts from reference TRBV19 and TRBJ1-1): DGGITQSPKYLFRKEGQNVTLSCEQNLNHDAMYWYRQDPGQGLRLIYYSQIVNDFQKGDIAEGYSVSREKKESFPLTVTSAQKNPTAFYLCASSSQHPTGGEATEAFFGQGTRLTVV.

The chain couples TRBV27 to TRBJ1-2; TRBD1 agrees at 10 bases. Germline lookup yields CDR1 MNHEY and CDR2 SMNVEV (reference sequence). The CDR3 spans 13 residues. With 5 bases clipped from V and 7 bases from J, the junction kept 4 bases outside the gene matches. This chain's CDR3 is CASSRQGASGYTF. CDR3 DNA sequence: TGTGCCAGCAGTCGACAGGGGGCGAGTGGCTACACCTTC.

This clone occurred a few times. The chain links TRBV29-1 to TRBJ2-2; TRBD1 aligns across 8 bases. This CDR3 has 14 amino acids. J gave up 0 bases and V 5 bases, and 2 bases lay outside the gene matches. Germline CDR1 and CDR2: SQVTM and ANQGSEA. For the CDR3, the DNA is TGCAGCGTTAGGGACAGGACGAACACCGGGGAGCTGTTTTTT. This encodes CSVRDRTNTGELFF.

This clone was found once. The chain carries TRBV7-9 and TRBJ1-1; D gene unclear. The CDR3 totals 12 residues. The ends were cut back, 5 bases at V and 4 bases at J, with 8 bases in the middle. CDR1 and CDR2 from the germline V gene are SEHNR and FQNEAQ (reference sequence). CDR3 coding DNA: TGTGCCAGCAGCCTTAAGAGCACTGAAGCTTTCTTT. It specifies CASSLKSTEAFF. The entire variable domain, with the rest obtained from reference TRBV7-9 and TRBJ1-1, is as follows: DTGVSQNPRHKITKRGQNVTFRCDPISEHNRLYWYRQTLGQGPEFLTYFQNEAQLEKSRLLSDRFSAERPKGSFSTLEIQRTEQGDSAMYLCASSLKSTEAFFGQGTRLTVV.

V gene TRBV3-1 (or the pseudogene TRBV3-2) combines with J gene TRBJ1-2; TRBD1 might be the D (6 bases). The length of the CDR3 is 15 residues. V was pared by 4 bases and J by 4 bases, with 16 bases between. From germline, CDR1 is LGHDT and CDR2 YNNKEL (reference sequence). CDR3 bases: TGTGCCAGCAGCCTTAACAGGGACCTGATCTATGGCTACACCTTC. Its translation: CASSLNRDLIYGYTF.

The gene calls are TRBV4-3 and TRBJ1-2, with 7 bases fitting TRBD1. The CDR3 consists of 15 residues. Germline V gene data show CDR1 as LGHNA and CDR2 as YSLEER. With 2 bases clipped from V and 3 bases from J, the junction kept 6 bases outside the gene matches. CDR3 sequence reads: CASSQKQGTHYGYTF. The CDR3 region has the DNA TGCGCCAGCAGCCAAAAACAGGGGACCCACTATGGCTACACCTTC.

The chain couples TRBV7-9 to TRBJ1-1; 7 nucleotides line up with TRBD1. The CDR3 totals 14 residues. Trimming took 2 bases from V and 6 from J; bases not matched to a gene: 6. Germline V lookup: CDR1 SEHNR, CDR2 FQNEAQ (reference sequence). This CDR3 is CASSLTGDAPEAFF. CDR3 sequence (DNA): TGTGCCAGCAGCTTAACAGGGGACGCACCTGAAGCTTTCTTT.

CDR3: CASSVSGTGKLGHQPQHF. CDR3 nucleotides: TGTGCCAGCAGTGTGTCCGGGACAGGGAAACTTGGCCATCAGCCCCAGCATTTT. The V gene is TRBV2, the J gene TRBJ1-5, with TRBD1 identical over 9 bases. From germline, CDR1 is SNHLY and CDR2 FYNNEI. The CDR3 covers 18 residues. The trim removed 4 bases at V and 5 bases at J, leaving 15 bases unmatched.

As DNA, the CDR3 is TGTGCCAGCAGCGTAGAAGGGGGGCGGGACAGGGTCTTTTACAATGAGCAGTTCTTC. Its translation is CASSVEGGRDRVFYNEQFF. The chain combines TRBV9 with TRBJ2-1; 9 bases align to TRBD1. V lost 0 bases to trimming and J lost 4 bases; unmatched junction nucleotides: 14. CDR3 length: 19 amino acids. Germline values: CDR1 SGDLS, CDR2 YYNGEE. Supplemented by reference TRBV9 and TRBJ2-1, the full variable domain reads DSGVTQTPKHLITATGQRVTLRCSPRSGDLSVYWYQQSLDQGLQFLIQYYNGEERAKGNILERFSAQQFPDLHSELNLSSLELGDSALYFCASSVEGGRDRVFYNEQFFGPGTRLTVL.

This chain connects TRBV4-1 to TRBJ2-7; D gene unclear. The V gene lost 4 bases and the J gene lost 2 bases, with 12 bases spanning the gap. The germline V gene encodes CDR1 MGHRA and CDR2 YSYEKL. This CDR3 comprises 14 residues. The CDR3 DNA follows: TGCGCCAGCAGCCGTCCCACTACAACCTACGAGCAGTACTTC. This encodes CASSRPTTTYEQYF.

The CDR3 reads CASSHSGNYGYTF. The DNA for the CDR3 is TGCGCCAGCAGCCATTCGGGGAACTATGGCTACACCTTC. The J gene is TRBJ1-2, the V gene TRBV4-1; D is unresolved. In germline, CDR1 is MGHRA, CDR2 YSYEKL. V lost 3 bases and J 2 bases, leaving 7 bases between the germline ends. The CDR3 covers 13 residues.

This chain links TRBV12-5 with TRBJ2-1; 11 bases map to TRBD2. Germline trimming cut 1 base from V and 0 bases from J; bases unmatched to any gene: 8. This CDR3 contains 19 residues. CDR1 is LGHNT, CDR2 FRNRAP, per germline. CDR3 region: CASGLAPLAGGLSYNEQFF. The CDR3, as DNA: TGTGCTAGTGGTTTGGCACCCTTAGCGGGGGGGCTCTCCTACAATGAGCAGTTCTTC.

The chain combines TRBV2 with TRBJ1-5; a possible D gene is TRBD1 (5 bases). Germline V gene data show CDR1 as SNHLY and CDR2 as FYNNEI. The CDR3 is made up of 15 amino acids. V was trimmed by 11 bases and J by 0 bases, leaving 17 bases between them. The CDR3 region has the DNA TGTGCCGGCTCTGGGGGGGGGTCTAGCAATCAGCCCCAGCATTTT. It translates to CAGSGGGSSNQPQHF. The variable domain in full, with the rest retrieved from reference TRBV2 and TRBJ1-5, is EPEVTQTPSHQVTQMGQEVILRCVPISNHLYFYWYRQILGQKVEFLVSFYNNEISEKSEIFDDQFSVERPDGSNFTLKIRSTKLEDSAMYFCAGSGGGSSNQPQHFGDGTRLSIL.

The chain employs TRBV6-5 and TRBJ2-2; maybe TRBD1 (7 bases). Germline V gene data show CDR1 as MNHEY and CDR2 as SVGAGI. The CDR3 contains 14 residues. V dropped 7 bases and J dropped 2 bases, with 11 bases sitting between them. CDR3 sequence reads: CASTQGGNTGELFF. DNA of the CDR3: TGTGCCAGCACCCAGGGGGGTAACACCGGGGAGCTGTTTTTT.

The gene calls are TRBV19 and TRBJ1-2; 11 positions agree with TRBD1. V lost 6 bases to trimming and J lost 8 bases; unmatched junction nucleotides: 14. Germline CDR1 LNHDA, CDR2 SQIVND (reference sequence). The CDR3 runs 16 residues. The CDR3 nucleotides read TGTGCCAGTAGCGTCCTCGGGACAGGGGGACCGGAAGGCTACACCTTC. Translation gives CASSVLGTGGPEGYTF.

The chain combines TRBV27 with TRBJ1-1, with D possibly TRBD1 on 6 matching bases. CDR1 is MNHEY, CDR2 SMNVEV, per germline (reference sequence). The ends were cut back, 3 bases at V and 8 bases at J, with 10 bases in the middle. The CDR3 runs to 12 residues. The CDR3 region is CASSFEGGEAFF. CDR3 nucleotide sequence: TGTGCCAGCAGTTTTGAAGGGGGAGAAGCTTTCTTT.

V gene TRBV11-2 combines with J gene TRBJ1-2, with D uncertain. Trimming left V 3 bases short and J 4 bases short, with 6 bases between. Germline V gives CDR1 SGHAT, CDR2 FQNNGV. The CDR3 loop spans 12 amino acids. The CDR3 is CASSFSSYGYTF. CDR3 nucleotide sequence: TGTGCCAGCAGCTTTTCGAGCTATGGCTACACCTTC.

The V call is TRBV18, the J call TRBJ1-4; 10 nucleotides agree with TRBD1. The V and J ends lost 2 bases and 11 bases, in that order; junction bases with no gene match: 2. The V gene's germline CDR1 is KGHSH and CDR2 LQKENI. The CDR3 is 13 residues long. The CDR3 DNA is TGTGCCAGCTCACCAGCGGACAGGGGGAAACTGTTTTTT. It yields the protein CASSPADRGKLFF.

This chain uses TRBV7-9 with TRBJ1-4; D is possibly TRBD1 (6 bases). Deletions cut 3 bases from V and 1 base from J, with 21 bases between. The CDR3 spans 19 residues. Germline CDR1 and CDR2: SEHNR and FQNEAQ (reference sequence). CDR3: CASSFRGRGIGETNEKLFF. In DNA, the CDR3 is TGTGCCAGCAGCTTCCGCGGCAGGGGTATAGGGGAAACTAATGAAAAACTGTTTTTT.